The clone carrying this TCR beta chain was counted between two and nine times. In the PCR, 60 Vbeta and 13 Jbeta primers were used. Clones were read by immunoSEQ multiplex PCR, and TCRdb kept only the in-frame ones, dropping some. The sample has around 160,000 clones, roughly 80% seen once; the top ten hold roughly 8%. CDR3 length: 13 residues. The germline V gene has CDR1 SGHAT and CDR2 FQNNGV. V was clipped by 3 bases and J by 2 bases; unmatched bases: 1. These data originate in a study of cytomegalovirus exposure and HLA in healthy donors. Sequencing input: PBMCs. The TCR was taken from a male donor in good health and CMV-seropositive. The chain joins TRBV11-2 to TRBJ2-7; TRBD1 matches 7 bases. Here the CDR3 reads CASSFGTAYEQYF. In DNA form, the CDR3 reads TGTGCCAGCAGCTTCGGGACAGCCTACGAGCAGTACTTC.